This entry concerns a single TCR beta chain. Germline CDR1 DFQATT, CDR2 SNEGSKA (reference sequence). The V and J ends lost 3 bases and 1 base respectively, with 9 bases between them. This CDR3 has 14 amino acids. Reverse transcription of roughly 0.5 to 1 ug RNA was performed with random hexamers. From the immunoSEQ multiplex PCR reads, TCRdb called clonotypes with MiXCR, one entry per CDR3 protein. This sample has 240,000 or so distinct CDR3 sequences, with 90% to 97% found just once. This record comes from a study of CD8 T cells in Susac syndrome. The sequencing sample was made of CD4+ T cells from PBMCs. The TCR comes from a human donor with Susac syndrome. This chain connects TRBV20-1 to TRBJ2-2; TRBD1 might be the D (5 bases). The DNA of the CDR3 is TGCAGTGCTAGTAACCAGGGGAACACCGGGGAGCTGTTTTTT. Translated: CSASNQGNTGELFF.